This T cell receptor (beta chain) was sequenced during a study of T-cell reconstitution after alpha-beta-depleted transplantation in children. Study findings and constraints: Surviving recipient T cells and thymic progenitors accounted for the high day-60 TCRbeta diversity observed in some patients. The main origin of T-cell counts and diversity one year after transplant was newly produced T cells. Reportedly, alpha-beta T cells present about two months post-transplant originated from several hundred expanded clones of graft origin.

A word on this clonotype: Its target is not known.

Molecular barcoding with unique molecular identifiers was used for the TCRbeta library. A single record per CDR3 protein comes from TCRdb applying MiXCR to the PCR reads. This repertoire shows 100,000 or so distinct CDR3 sequences, 6% to 9% found once; its top ten account for 16%. Germline assignment: CDR1 LGHNA and CDR2 YSLEER. V was trimmed by 1 base and J by 3 bases, leaving 10 bases between them. This CDR3 has 14 residues. This receptor was obtained from a boy aged 2-15 years with acute lymphoblastic leukemia, due to receive a stem cell transplant. The sample consisted of PBMCs, taken before TCRalphabeta/CD19-depleted stem cell transplant. V usage is TRBV4-3 and J usage is TRBJ2-7; weak D call: TRBD2 (6 bases). The CDR3 DNA reads as TGCGCCAGCAGCCAAGGTCGCGGGGTCTACGAGCAGTACTTC. The encoded protein is CASSQGRGVYEQYF.